The 13 T cell receptor beta chains reported below all come from one sample, sequenced in a study of blood T cell repertoires in COVID-19. The repertoire was sequenced with immunoSEQ multiplex PCR; TCRdb's copy has only in-frame clones and lacks some. The table records hundreds of thousands of clones, approximately 88% of them present only once. Specimen: peripheral blood. The source is a woman between 45 and 60 years old with COVID-19, enrolled during active disease.

The CDR3 DNA follows: TGTGCCAGCAGCACCCCAAGGGGAACAGGGGGAGAAAAACTGTTTTTT. This encodes CASSTPRGTGGEKLFF. The rearrangement uses TRBV9 and TRBJ1-4; TRBD1 agrees at 8 bases. The junction had 13 bases not matched to a gene; V was cut back by 4 bases and J by 8 bases. The CDR3 is made up of 16 amino acids. Germline CDR1 is SGDLS and CDR2 is YYNGEE. Complete variable domain (other parts from reference TRBV9 and TRBJ1-4): DSGVTQTPKHLITATGQRVTLRCSPRSGDLSVYWYQQSLDQGLQFLIQYYNGEERAKGNILERFSAQQFPDLHSELNLSSLELGDSALYFCASSTPRGTGGEKLFFGSGTQLSVL.

The chain recombines TRBV7-9 with TRBJ2-7; a possible D gene is TRBD1 (5 bases). CDR3 length: 13 amino acids. V gave up 7 bases and J gave up 5 bases, with 15 bases separating them. Germline V gives CDR1 SEHNR, CDR2 FQNEAQ (reference sequence). DNA for the CDR3: TGTGCCAGCACCCGCGACAGTACGGACGAGCAGTACTTC. Translation gives CASTRDSTDEQYF.

This chain joins TRBV19 and TRBJ1-1; a weak D match, TRBD1 (5 bases). V lost 4 bases, J lost 1 base, and 13 bases lay in between. The CDR3 runs to 15 residues. Looked up from germline, CDR1 is LNHDA and CDR2 is SQIVND (reference sequence). CDR3 loop: CASSTVGAWNTEAFF. The CDR3, as DNA: TGTGCCAGTAGTACCGTAGGGGCCTGGAACACTGAAGCTTTCTTT.

The genes are TRBV5-4 and TRBJ1-2; D unclear. V was pared by 4 bases and J by 4 bases, with 14 bases between. The CDR3 has 14 amino acids. The germline V gene has CDR1 SGHNT and CDR2 YYREEE (reference sequence). This chain's CDR3 is CASSPNVAGYGYTF. Here the CDR3 DNA reads TGTGCCAGCAGCCCGAACGTGGCGGGCTATGGCTACACCTTC.

The chain joins TRBV5-1 to TRBJ1-2, with D unclear. V was trimmed by 0 bases and J by 2 bases, leaving 14 bases between them. The germline V gene has CDR1 SGHRS and CDR2 YFSETQ. The CDR3 spans 16 residues. The CDR3 is CASSLGPEQSNYGYTF. In DNA, the CDR3 is TGCGCCAGCAGCTTGGGTCCCGAACAGAGCAACTATGGCTACACCTTC. Combining the CDR3 with reference TRBV5-1 and TRBJ1-2 gives the whole variable domain KAGVTQTPRYLIKTRGQQVTLSCSPISGHRSVSWYQQTPGQGLQFLFEYFSETQRNKGNFPGRFSGRQFSNSRSEMNVSTLELGDSALYLCASSLGPEQSNYGYTFGSGTRLTVV.

The V call is TRBV7-9, the J call TRBJ2-7, with D possibly TRBD1 on 5 matching bases. The V and J ends lost 5 bases and 2 bases respectively, with 13 bases between them. The CDR3 extends over 14 amino acids. In germline, CDR1 is SEHNR, CDR2 FQNEAQ (reference sequence). In DNA form, the CDR3 reads TGTGCCAGCAGCGAGGACATTCTCCCCTACGAGCAGTACTTC. Protein product: CASSEDILPYEQYF.

The chain recombines TRBV6-6 with TRBJ2-3; 13 positions agree with TRBD2. Germline CDR1 and CDR2: MNHNY and SVGAGI (reference sequence). This CDR3 region has 16 residues. Losses at the gene ends were 2 bases for V and 3 bases for J; bases not matched to a gene: 2. DNA for the CDR3: TGTGCCAGCAGTTACACTAGCGGGGGGGGAACAGATACGCAGTATTTT. Protein sequence: CASSYTSGGGTDTQYF.

The V gene is TRBV7-8, the J gene TRBJ2-7, with unresolved D. This CDR3 has 14 residues. Germline loops: CDR1 SGHVS, CDR2 FQNEAQ. The V gene lost 1 base and the J gene lost 2 bases, with 9 bases spanning the gap. The CDR3 nucleotides are TGTGCCAGCAGCTTAGGTCCGGTTACCTACGAGCAGTACTTC. Translation gives CASSLGPVTYEQYF.

V is TRBV29-1 and J is TRBJ1-1; tentative D call: TRBD1 (6 bases). Germline assignment: CDR1 SQVTM and CDR2 ANQGSEA. Trimming pared 6 bases from V and 7 bases from J, leaving 12 bases between. The CDR3 is 11 amino acids. Here the CDR3 reads CSVADSLEAFF. Here the CDR3 DNA reads TGCAGCGTGGCGGACAGTCTTGAAGCTTTCTTT.

The genes are TRBV30 and TRBJ1-4, with 8 positions matching TRBD1. V shed 2 bases and J 3 bases; nucleotides not matched to a gene: 2. CDR3 length: 14 amino acids. The germline V gene encodes CDR1 GTSNPN and CDR2 SVGIG (reference sequence). CDR3 sequence (DNA): TGTGCCTGGAGTCCCAGGGGGCCTAATGAAAAACTGTTTTTT. Residues: CAWSPRGPNEKLFF.

The chain's CDR3 is CASSESVPANYEQYF. The CDR3 bases are TGTGCCAGCAGTGAGTCTGTGCCAGCGAACTACGAGCAGTACTTC. The V call is TRBV6-1, the J call TRBJ2-7; D is unclear. The V and J ends lost 3 bases and 3 bases respectively, with 15 bases between them. The CDR3 is 15 amino acids. Germline loops: CDR1 MNHNS, CDR2 SASEGT.

The chain combines TRBV2 with TRBJ2-1; TRBD1 matches 11 bases. V trimming: 6 bases; J trimming: 4 bases; junction bases outside the gene matches: 14. In germline, CDR1 is SNHLY, CDR2 FYNNEI. The CDR3 is 18 amino acids. CDR3 region: CASSLLGRGTGGYNEQFF. The CDR3 DNA is TGTGCCAGCAGCCTCCTGGGACGTGGGACAGGGGGATACAATGAGCAGTTCTTC.

The V gene is TRBV9, the J gene TRBJ2-5; D not resolved. Germline CDR1 reads SGDLS; CDR2 reads YYNGEE. The length of the CDR3 is 13 residues. Trimming left V 3 bases short and J 5 bases short, with 11 bases between. DNA of the CDR3: TGTGCCAGCAGCGGCCCCACGCGGGAGACCCAGTACTTC. It specifies CASSGPTRETQYF.